This TCR beta chain is from a study of radiotherapy plus CTLA-4 blockade in lung cancer. CDR1 is LGHNA, CDR2 YSLEER, per germline. Trimming took 0 bases from V and 6 from J, leaving 19 bases between them. This CDR3 is 17 amino acids long. Clones were sequenced by immunoSEQ multiplex PCR, and TCRdb holds only the in-frame ones, with some missing. The table shows approximately 69,000 clones, with approximately 80% occurring only once. This specimen was peripheral blood, taken from a patient treated with radiotherapy plus ipilimumab. This clonotype originated in a human donor with non-small cell lung cancer who had a complete response to radiotherapy plus ipilimumab. V usage is TRBV4-3 and J usage is TRBJ2-3, with D possibly being TRBD1 or TRBD2 (5 bases each). CDR3 region: CASSQDSEGRERDTQYF. The CDR3 DNA is TGCGCCAGCAGCCAAGATTCCGAGGGCAGGGAAAGGGATACGCAGTATTTT.